This section outlines one T cell receptor beta chain sequence together with its context. The sample is drawn from a study of T cell responses to AZD1222 COVID-19 vaccine. Here immunoSEQ multiplex PCR was the method, and the copy in TCRdb shows in-frame clones only, minus some. The repertoire includes 70,000 to 80,000 clones, around 81% of them detected once, and roughly 50% sits in the top ten. Trimming took off 2 bases at V and 4 bases at J, with 3 bases between the two ends. Germline V lookup: CDR1 SNHLY, CDR2 FYNNEI. The CDR3 totals 11 residues. V is TRBV2 and J is TRBJ2-7; D gene unclear. The clonotype originates from an adult who received the AZD1222 COVID-19 vaccine. The material was peripheral blood, obtained 28 days after the second AZD1222 dose. Here the CDR3 reads CASSETYEQYF. CDR3 in DNA: TGTGCCAGCAGTGAAACGTACGAGCAGTACTTC.